What follows are 7 T cell receptor beta chains derived from one specimen sequenced in a study of vaccination effects on CD4 cells after COVID-19. No antigen has been identified for these receptors. Sequencing was performed with immunoSEQ multiplex PCR; in TCRdb, only in-frame clones are kept and a portion is missing. This table has about 14,000 clones, over 70% appearing once. Antigen-specific CD4+ T cells were expanded with viral peptide pools in the ViraFEST assay before sequencing. After roughly 11 days in culture, the CD4+ T cells were isolated. A positive SARS-CoV-2 PCR test fell between March and December 2020. Participants were given two doses of BNT162b2 or mRNA-1273 vaccine. Sequencing was performed on CD4+ T cells from PBMCs cultured with SARS-CoV-2 spike peptides, taken after COVID-19 vaccination. The receptor source for this set is a human donor who had a prior SARS-CoV-2 infection.

This clone turned up a few times. The V and J genes are TRBV7-2 and TRBJ1-1, with no clear D. Germline CDR1 reads SGHTA; CDR2 reads FQGNSA. The CDR3 runs to 13 residues. Between the trimmed V and J ends, which lost 2 bases and 1 base, there was a span of 5 bases. Here the CDR3 DNA reads TGTGCCAGCAGCTTACAGCCGAACACTGAAGCTTTCTTT. The encoded protein is CASSLQPNTEAFF.

The CDR3 DNA reads TGTGCCAGCAGCGCTACAGGGGTTTACTACGAGCAGTACTTC. The encoded protein is CASSATGVYYEQYF. The genes are TRBV7-2 and TRBJ2-7, with 7 bases lining up with TRBD1. Germline V gives CDR1 SGHTA, CDR2 FQGNSA. V shed 5 bases and J 3 bases; nucleotides not matched to a gene: 7. The CDR3 loop spans 14 amino acids. Based on the CDR3 plus reference TRBV7-2 and TRBJ2-7, the full variable domain is GAGVSQSPSNKVTEKGKDVELRCDPISGHTALYWYRQSLGQGLEFLIYFQGNSAPDKSGLPSDRFSAERTGGSVSTLTIQRTQQEDSAVYLCASSATGVYYEQYFGPGTRLTVT.

The J gene is TRBJ1-3, the V gene TRBV7-2; weak D call: TRBD1 (6 bases). The CDR3 spans 14 residues. V lost 1 base and J 8 bases, leaving 12 bases between the germline ends. CDR1 SGHTA and CDR2 FQGNSA come from the germline V gene. CDR3 nucleotides: TGTGCCAGCAGCTTAGGGGGGGCTATCGACACCATATATTTT. Translated: CASSLGGAIDTIYF.

J is TRBJ2-3 and V is TRBV9, with D perhaps matching TRBD1 (6 bases). The CDR3 covers 18 residues. V was clipped by 0 bases and J by 1 base, with 18 bases between them. The germline CDR1 and CDR2 sequences are SGDLS and YYNGEE. The CDR3 spells CASSVGRNRVSGTDTQYF. In nucleotides, the CDR3 is TGTGCCAGCAGCGTAGGACGGAACAGGGTCAGCGGCACAGATACGCAGTATTTT.

The J gene is TRBJ1-1, the V gene TRBV30; possible D gene TRBD1, 5 bases. Germline V gene lookup returns CDR1 GTSNPN and CDR2 SVGIG (reference sequence). This CDR3 has 12 residues. Deletions cut 0 bases from V and 9 bases from J, with 11 bases between. The CDR3 sequence: CAWSVVYRQAFF. CDR3 nucleotide sequence: TGTGCCTGGAGTGTAGTGTACAGGCAAGCTTTCTTT.

This chain connects TRBV4-2 to TRBJ2-7; 10 bases agree with TRBD1. After removal of 2 bases from V and 3 bases from J, the junction contained 4 bases not matched to a gene. This CDR3 is built from 15 residues. The germline gives CDR1 LGHNA, CDR2 YNFKEQ. The DNA of the CDR3 is TGTGCCAGCAGCCAATGGACAGGGGGAGTCTACGAGCAGTACTTC. Translated: CASSQWTGGVYEQYF.

This clone was seen a few times. This chain connects TRBV7-2 to TRBJ1-5; D is unclear. Trimming cost V 1 base and J 5 bases, with 6 bases left between them. The CDR3 extends over 13 amino acids. Germline CDR1 SGHTA, CDR2 FQGNSA. For the CDR3, the DNA is TGTGCCAGCAGCTTAGTGGACCATCAGCCCCAGCATTTT. It translates to CASSLVDHQPQHF.